This T cell receptor (beta chain) was identified in a study of monozygotic twins with inflammatory bowel disease (dated 2019 in TCRdb). About the investigation overall: In total, 28 monozygotic twin pairs made up the full study: 19 Danish pairs, all IBD-discordant, plus nine German pairs, of which four were IBD-concordant and five were IBD-discordant. The search for disease-associated traits relied mainly on comparing, within discordant pairs, IBD patients with their genetically identical healthy co-twins. Each individual had, on average, about 151 000 unique TCRalpha sequences and 181 000 unique TCRbeta sequences available for analysis. General findings and caveats noted by the study authors: Fewer clonotypes were shared with other individuals by IBD patients than by healthy twins, most markedly in patients showing signs of disease activity. Background noise and inter-individual variability may have been introduced into the repertoires by the differing immunosuppressive treatments among patients. Different T cell subtypes could not be distinguished in the analysis. Repertoire similarity did not differ between concordant and discordant twins, which could be due to limited statistical power. No single strong signal or clonotype linked to IBD turned up in the results, so the idea that one exists was not supported. Measured by the inverse Simpson index, TCRbeta repertoire diversity was lower in IBD patients than in their healthy co-twins.

The method behind the library was 5' RACE. Each TCR library was prepared from about 3,300 ng of total RNA. For each sample, cDNA synthesis with SMARTScribe reverse transcriptase was split into eight separate reactions. During cDNA synthesis, template switching was used to introduce unique molecular identifiers that contained a 6-nucleotide sample barcode. TCRalpha and TCRbeta cDNA was amplified in two nested PCRs of approximately 17 and 9 cycles, and bead purification was carried out after each PCR. Before amplification, cDNA was treated with uracil DNA-glycosylase and purified using the QIAquick PCR purification kit. The second PCR was the step at which Illumina TruSeq-compatible adapters and sample-specific barcodes were added. Library quality and concentration were checked on TapeStation and Qubit, and libraries were pooled at 4.5 to 5.5 ng each. Sequencing of the pooled libraries was done on an Illumina HiSeq2500 single-index Rapid Run using custom sequencing primers and 2 x 100 bp reads. Under the source paper's analysis protocol: MiGEC version 1.2.6 was used for UMI-based consensus assembly to correct PCR and sequencing errors. MiXCR version 2.1.1 handled V(D)J alignment, clonotype assembly and CDR3 extraction. Gene usage, clonotype sharing and MAIT/NKT TCR abundance were normalised by analysing the top 1000, 10 000 and 20 000 clonotypes per sample. After downsampling to 27 000 UMIs, diversity was calculated as the inverse Simpson index using the vegan R package. Statistical testing used paired Mann-Whitney U tests on the discordant twin pairs and applied Benjamini-Hochberg correction for multiple testing. The reads went through TCRdb reprocessing, and each CDR3 protein sequence gets one entry with no DNA. TCRdb's processing, not the study's, gives the V and J calls here. The table held for this sample gives approximately 150,000 distinct CDR3 sequences. 2% to 3% of the sample goes to the ten largest clones.

From each donor, an approximately 2.3 ml peripheral blood sample was collected into PAXgene tubes and kept at -80 degrees C. Without any T cell sorting, total RNA was extracted from whole blood using the PAXgene blood miRNA kit on an automated QIAcube. Peripheral blood from monozygotic twin pairs concordant or discordant for inflammatory bowel disease was subjected to deep TCRalpha and TCRbeta repertoire profiling with unique molecular barcoding. Smoking habits were recorded for all twin pairs, and individuals were classified as current, former or never smokers. Looking up the germline V gene yields CDR1 SQVTM and CDR2 ANQGSEA. The CDR3 contains 13 residues, cysteine and phenylalanine counted. No DNA has been recorded. Note on this clonotype: No antigen is known for it.

The sample was blood. The sequence derives from a human donor with ulcerative colitis or Crohn's disease, or a healthy co-twin of an affected twin (not recorded which). The chain is made from TRBV29-1 and TRBJ2-4. The CDR3 has the sequence CSVLDLAKNIQYF.